The source of this TCR beta chain is a study of control samples from healthy donors and cancer patients. Trimming removed 5 bases from V and 8 bases from J; junction bases left unmatched: 8. The germline gives CDR1 SGHRS, CDR2 YFSETQ. The CDR3 has 14 amino acids. Sequencing used immunoSEQ multiplex PCR; TCRdb keeps in-frame clones, though not all of them. The sample lists approximately 150,000 clones, 91% occurring once. Sequencing input: blood. This TCR was sampled from a woman aged 40 to 55 in good health. The rearrangement links TRBV5-1 to TRBJ1-4; TRBD1 matches at 8 bases. The CDR3 nucleotides read TGCGCCAGCAGAGTAGACAGGGGAAGAGAAAAACTGTTTTTT. It codes for CASRVDRGREKLFF.